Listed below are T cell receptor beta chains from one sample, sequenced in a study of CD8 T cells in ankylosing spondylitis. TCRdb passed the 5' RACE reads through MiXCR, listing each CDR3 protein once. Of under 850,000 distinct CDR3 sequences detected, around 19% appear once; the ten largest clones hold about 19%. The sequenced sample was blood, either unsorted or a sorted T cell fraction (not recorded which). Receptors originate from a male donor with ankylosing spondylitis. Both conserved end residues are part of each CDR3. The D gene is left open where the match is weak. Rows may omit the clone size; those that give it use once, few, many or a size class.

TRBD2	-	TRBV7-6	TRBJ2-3	TGTGCCAGCAGTCCCCGGACTAGCGGATTCACAGATACGCAGTATTTT	CASSPRTSGFTDTQYF
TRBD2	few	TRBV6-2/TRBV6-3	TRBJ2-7	TGTGCCAGCAGTTACCGGCCTAGCGGGGGAAACTACGAGCAGTACTTC	CASSYRPSGGNYEQYF
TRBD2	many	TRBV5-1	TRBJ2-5	TGCGCCAGCAGCACCCTGGGAGGGGCGCAAGAGACCCAGTACTTC	CASSTLGGAQETQYF
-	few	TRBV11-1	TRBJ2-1	TGTGCCAGCAGCTTTCTGGCTCAAAACTACAATGAGCAGTTCTTC	CASSFLAQNYNEQFF
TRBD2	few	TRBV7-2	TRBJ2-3	TGTGCCAGCAGCTTAAGTAGCGGGAGAGATACGCAGTATTTT	CASSLSSGRDTQYF
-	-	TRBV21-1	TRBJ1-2	TGTGCCAGCAGCAACGGGGGATGTAACTATGGCTACACCTTC	CASSNGGCNYGYTF
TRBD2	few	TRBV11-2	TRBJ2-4	TGTGCCAGCAGCCAAGGGACTAGCGGGAGGGCGGAGAACATTCAGTACTTC	CASSQGTSGRAENIQYF
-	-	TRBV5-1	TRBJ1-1	TGCGCCAGCAAACAGAATATGGGGTCCACTGAAGCTTTCTTT	CASKQNMGSTEAFF
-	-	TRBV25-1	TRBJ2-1	TGTGCCAGCAGTGAAACTCAGCAGGGTGCTGAGCAGTTCTTC	CASSETQQGAEQFF
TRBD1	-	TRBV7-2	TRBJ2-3	TGTGCCAGCAGCCAAAATGACAGGGTTGGGTTAGATACGCAGTATTTT	CASSQNDRVGLDTQYF
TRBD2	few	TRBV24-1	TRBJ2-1	TGTGCCTCGTCCGCGGGAGGGGGGAGGTACAATGAGCAGTTCTTC	CASSAGGGRYNEQFF
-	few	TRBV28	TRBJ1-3	TGTGCCAGCAGCCCCACCCTGCAGGAAATTGGAAACACCATATATTTT	CASSPTLQEIGNTIYF
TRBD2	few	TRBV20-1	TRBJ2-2	TGCAGTGCTAGAGTGATGGCGGGAGGGCCCTCGCGGTTGGCGAACACCGGGGAGCTGTTTTTT	CSARVMAGGPSRLANTGELFF
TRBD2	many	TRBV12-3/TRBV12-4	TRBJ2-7	TGTGCCAGCGGGAGGACTAGCGGTTCCTACGAGCAGTACTTC	CASGRTSGSYEQYF
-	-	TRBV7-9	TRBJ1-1	TGTGCCAGCAGCTCCCGGGAGCCTGGGAACACTGAAGCTTTCTTT	CASSSREPGNTEAFF
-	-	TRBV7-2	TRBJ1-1	TGTGCCAGCAGCTTAGGTTCAGGGTACACTGAAGCTTTCTTT	CASSLGSGYTEAFF
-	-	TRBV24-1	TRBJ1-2	TGTGCCACCTCCCACGAGGGGTTCTATGGCTACACCTTC	CATSHEGFYGYTF
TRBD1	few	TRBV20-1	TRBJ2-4	TGCAGTGCCGACCCAGGGGGAAACATTCAGTACTTC	CSADPGGNIQYF
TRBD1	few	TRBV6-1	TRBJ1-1	TGTGCCAGCAGTCTCAGCCCCGGGACAGGGTCGATCGGTTTCTTT	CASSLSPGTGSIGFF
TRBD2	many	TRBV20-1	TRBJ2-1	TGCAGTGCTAATAGCGGGAGGCCCTACAATGAGCAGTTCTTC	CSANSGRPYNEQFF
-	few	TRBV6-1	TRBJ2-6	TGTGCCAGCAGGAGAACAGGGAAGTTCTCTGGGGCCAACGTCCTGACTTTC	CASRRTGKFSGANVLTF
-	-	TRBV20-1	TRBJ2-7	TGCAGTGCTAGAAGGTCAGGGCCCCACGAGCAGTACTTC	CSARRSGPHEQYF
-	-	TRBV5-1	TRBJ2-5	TGCGCCAGCAGCTTGTTTGTGGGGCTGAAGACCCAGTACTTC	CASSLFVGLKTQYF
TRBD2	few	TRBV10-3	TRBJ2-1	TGTGCCATCAGTCCGGGACTAGCGGGAGTTGGGGAGCAGTTCTTC	CAISPGLAGVGEQFF
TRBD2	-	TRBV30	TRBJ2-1	TGTGCCTGGAGTGAGACTAGCGCCTACAATGAGCAGTTCTTC	CAWSETSAYNEQFF
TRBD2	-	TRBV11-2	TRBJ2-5	TGTGCCAGCAGCTTAAAGGCCCTACCGGCTAGCGGGGGAAGGCAAGAGACCCAGTACTTC	CASSLKALPASGGRQETQYF
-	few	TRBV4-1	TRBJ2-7	TGCGCCAGCAGCCTTTCGCGCAGGGGGGGAAGCTCCTACGAGCAGTACTTC	CASSLSRRGGSSYEQYF
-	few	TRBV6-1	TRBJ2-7	TGTGCCAGCAACGGGGGATCTTCCTCCTACGAGCAGTACTTC	CASNGGSSSYEQYF
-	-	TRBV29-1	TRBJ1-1	TGCAGCGTTGAAGGACAGGAAATTGAAGCTTTCTTT	CSVEGQEIEAFF
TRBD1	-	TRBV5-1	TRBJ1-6	TGCGCCAGCAGCCCCGGGACAGGGGTTGCACCCCTCCACTTT	CASSPGTGVAPLHF
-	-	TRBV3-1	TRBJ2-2	TGTGCCAGCAGGTATTCAGGGGCCGGGGAGCTGTTTTTT	CASRYSGAGELFF
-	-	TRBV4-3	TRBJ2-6	TGCGCCAGCAGCCAAGATTGGCAGAACTCTGGGGCCAACGTCCTGACTTTC	CASSQDWQNSGANVLTF
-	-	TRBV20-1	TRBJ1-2	TGCAGTGCTAAATCCGGGAACTATGGCTACACCTTC	CSAKSGNYGYTF
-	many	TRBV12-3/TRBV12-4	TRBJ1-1	TGTGCCAGCAGGGCGTTAGGAAGGGCTTTCTTT	CASRALGRAFF
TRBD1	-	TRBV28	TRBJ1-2	TGTGCCAGCAGAACACAGGGGGCTAACTATGGCTACACCTTC	CASRTQGANYGYTF
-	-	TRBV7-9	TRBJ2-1	TGTGCCAGCAGCTCCCGAAGGGGGGACAATGAGCAGTTCTTC	CASSSRRGDNEQFF
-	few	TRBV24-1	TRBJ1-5	TGTGCCACCAGTGATTGGCAGACCGATCAGCCCCAGCATTTT	CATSDWQTDQPQHF
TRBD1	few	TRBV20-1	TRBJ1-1	TGCAGTGCTGAATGGGGACAGGGGTTGACTGAAGCTTTCTTT	CSAEWGQGLTEAFF
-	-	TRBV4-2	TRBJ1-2	TGTGCCAGCAGCCAAGGAGGGGGGGCTTCTAACTATGGCTACACCTTC	CASSQGGGASNYGYTF
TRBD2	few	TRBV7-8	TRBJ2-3	TGTGCCAGCAGCCCAGGGACTAGCAATACGCAGTATTTT	CASSPGTSNTQYF
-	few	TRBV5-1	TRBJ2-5	TGCGCCAGCAGCTTGGTAGGGGACCTCCAAGAGACCCAGTACTTC	CASSLVGDLQETQYF
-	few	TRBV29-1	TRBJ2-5	TGCAGCGTTGAAGGGAGAGAAGAGACCCAGTACTTC	CSVEGREETQYF
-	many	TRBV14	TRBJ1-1	TGTGCCAGCAGCGAAGGGGGGTCCAAAGGGACTGAAGCTTTCTTT	CASSEGGSKGTEAFF
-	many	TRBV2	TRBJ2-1	TGTGCCAGCAGTGAAGTTGAGCGACTAGGAGGTGACCCGAGCTCCTACAATGAGCAGTTCTTC	CASSEVERLGGDPSSYNEQFF
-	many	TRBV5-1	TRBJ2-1	TGCGCCAGCAGCTCGTTGGGGGATTCCAATGAGCAGTTCTTC	CASSSLGDSNEQFF
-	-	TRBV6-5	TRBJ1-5	TGTGCCAGCAGTTACTCTGGCGGCGGGGACAATCAGCCCCAGCATTTT	CASSYSGGGDNQPQHF
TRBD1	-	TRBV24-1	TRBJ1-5	TGTGCCACCAGCCCCCGGGACAGCCTCCTTAGCAATCAGCCCCAGCATTTT	CATSPRDSLLSNQPQHF
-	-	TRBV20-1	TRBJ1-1	TGCAGTGCTAGAGCAGGGCGGAGCGACACTGAAGCTTTCTTT	CSARAGRSDTEAFF
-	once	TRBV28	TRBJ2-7	TGTGCCAGCAGTTTAATCGCCCCACAACCCTACGAGCAGTACTTC	CASSLIAPQPYEQYF
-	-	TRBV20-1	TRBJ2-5	TGCAGTCTTAGAGGGAAAGTCGAGACCCAGTACTTC	CSLRGKVETQYF
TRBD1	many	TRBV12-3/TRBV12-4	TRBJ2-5	TGTGCCAGCAGCTTAGGACAGGGGGAGACCCAGTACTTC	CASSLGQGETQYF
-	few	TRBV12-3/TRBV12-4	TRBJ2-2	TGTGCCAGCAGTGGCGGGACAACGAACACCGGGGAGCTGTTTTTT	CASSGGTTNTGELFF
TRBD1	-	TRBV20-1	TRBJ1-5	TGCAGTGCTAGAACGAGGACAGGGAGCAATCAGCCCCAGCATTTT	CSARTRTGSNQPQHF